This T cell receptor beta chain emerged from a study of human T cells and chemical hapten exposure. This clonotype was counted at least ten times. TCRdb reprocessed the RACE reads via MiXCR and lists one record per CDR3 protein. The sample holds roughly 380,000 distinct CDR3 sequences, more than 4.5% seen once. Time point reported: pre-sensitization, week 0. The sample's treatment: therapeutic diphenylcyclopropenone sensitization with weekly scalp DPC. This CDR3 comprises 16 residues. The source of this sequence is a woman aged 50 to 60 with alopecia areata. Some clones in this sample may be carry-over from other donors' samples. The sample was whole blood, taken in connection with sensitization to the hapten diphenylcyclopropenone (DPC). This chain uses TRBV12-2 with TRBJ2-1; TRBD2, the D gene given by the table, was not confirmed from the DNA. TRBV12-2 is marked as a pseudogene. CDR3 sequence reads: CASRLAKAGVPNEQFF. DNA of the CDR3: TGTGCAAGTCGCTTAGCGAAAGCGGGAGTACCAAATGAGCAGTTCTTC.